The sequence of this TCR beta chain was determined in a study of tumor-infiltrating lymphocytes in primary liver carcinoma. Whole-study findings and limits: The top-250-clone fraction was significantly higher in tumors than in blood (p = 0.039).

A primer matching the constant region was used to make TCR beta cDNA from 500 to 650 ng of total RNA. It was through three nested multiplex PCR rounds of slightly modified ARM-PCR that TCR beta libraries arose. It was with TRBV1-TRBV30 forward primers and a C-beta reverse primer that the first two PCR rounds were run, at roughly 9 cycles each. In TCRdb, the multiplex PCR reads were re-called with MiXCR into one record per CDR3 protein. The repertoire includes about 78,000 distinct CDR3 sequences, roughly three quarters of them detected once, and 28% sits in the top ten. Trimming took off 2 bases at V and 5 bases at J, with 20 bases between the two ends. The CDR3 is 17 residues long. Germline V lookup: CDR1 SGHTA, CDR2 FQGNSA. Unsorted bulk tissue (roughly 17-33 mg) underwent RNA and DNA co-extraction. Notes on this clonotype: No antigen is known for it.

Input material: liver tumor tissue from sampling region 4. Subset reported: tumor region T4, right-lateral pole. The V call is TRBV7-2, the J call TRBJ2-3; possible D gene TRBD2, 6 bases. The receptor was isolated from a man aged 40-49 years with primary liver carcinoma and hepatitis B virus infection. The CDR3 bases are TGTGCCAGCAGCTTATTCGGACTAACGGAGGTGGGAGATACGCAGTATTTT. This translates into CASSLFGLTEVGDTQYF.